The 18 T cell receptor beta chains reported below all come from one sample, sequenced in a study of tumor-infiltrating lymphocytes in primary liver carcinoma. From about 530 ng total RNA, TCR beta cDNA was generated with a primer in the constant region. Library construction for TCR beta comprised three nested multiplex PCR rounds performed with slightly modified ARM-PCR. Running about 11 cycles apiece, the first two PCR rounds relied on TRBV1-TRBV30 forward primers together with a C-beta reverse primer. TCRdb re-called the multiplex PCR reads through MiXCR, storing one row per CDR3 protein. The sample yields 20,000 to 25,000 distinct CDR3 sequences, about three quarters seen once. RNA and DNA were co-extracted from about 19-30 mg of unsorted bulk tissue. The sequenced sample consisted of liver tumor tissue from sampling region 1. The subset here: tumor region T1, superior pole. The receptor source for this set is a woman aged 25 to 39 with primary liver carcinoma and hepatitis B virus infection.

This clonotype came up once. It may be a read error: a sequence one base away is much more abundant. The V and J genes are TRBV20-1 and TRBJ2-2; D is ambiguous. CDR1 is DFQATT and CDR2 is SNEGSKA in the germline V gene (reference sequence). The CDR3 is 11 residues long. The CDR3, as DNA: TGCACCGCCGCCTTAACTGGGGAGCTGTTTTTT. It encodes CTAALTGELFF.

V is TRBV29-1 and J is TRBJ2-3; D tentatively fits TRBD1 or TRBD2 (6 bases each). This CDR3 has 13 amino acids. V gave up 6 bases and J gave up 1 base, with 11 bases separating them. Germline CDR1 is SQVTM and CDR2 is ANQGSEA. The CDR3 loop reads CSVRRGGTDTQYF. The CDR3, as DNA: TGCAGCGTACGGAGGGGGGGCACAGATACGCAGTATTTT.

On this clonotype itself: The junction and the germline gene differ at one end; a read error may be behind it. This chain uses TRBV11-2 with TRBJ1-1; 7 bases align to TRBD1. The CDR3 consists of 20 residues. CDR1 is SGHAT and CDR2 is FQNNGV in the germline V gene. Here the CDR3 DNA reads TGTGCCAGCAGCCCTCGGGATAGGGGGCGCAAGCGGTGGAGTAACACTGAAGCTATCTTT. Encoded protein: CASSPRDRGRKRWSNTEAIF.

With respect to this clonotype: It is likely a read error, because the conserved phenylalanine at the end of the CDR3 is missing. No DNA is shown, since the ends of the CDR3 on it are uncertain; the CDR3 is the one TCRdb lists. The CDR3 here is CASSYGTPMAPHYC. The rearrangement links TRBV11-3 to TRBJ2-3; TRBD1 is taken as the D call from the table, unchecked against the DNA. CDR1 is SGHNT, CDR2 YENEEA, per germline. From its first to its last residue, the CDR3 has 14 amino acids.

A word on this clonotype: One end of the junction is discordant with germline, which a read error may explain. The DNA for the CDR3 is TGTGCCAGCAGTAACCTGGCGGCTAGCTGGAGTCGGACAGACACGCAGTATTTT. Translated, it gives CASSNLAASWSRTDTQYF. J is TRBJ2-3 and V is TRBV5-4; TRBD1 is a possible D gene (6 bases). From germline, CDR1 is SGHNT and CDR2 YYREEE (reference sequence). The length of the CDR3 is 18 residues.

As for this clonotype: The junction differs from germline at one of its ends, possibly a read error. The rearrangement uses TRBV11-3 and TRBJ2-3; D is perhaps TRBD1 or TRBD2 (5 bases each). CDR1 and CDR2 from the germline V gene are SGHNT and YENEEA. This CDR3 comprises 14 residues. The CDR3 region has the DNA TGTGCTAGCAGCTTCGGGACGTCGATGGCGCCGCAGTATTTT. It yields the protein CASSFGTSMAPQYF.

This clonotype was counted a single time. The chain carries TRBV6-2 or TRBV6-3 and TRBJ2-5; perhaps TRBD2 as D (6 bases). Per germline, CDR1 MNHEY and CDR2 SVGEGT. The CDR3 length is 17 residues. V lost 3 bases, J lost 1 base, and 18 bases lay in between. The CDR3 here is CASSYPLGSGTQETQYF. CDR3 in DNA: TGTGCCAGCAGTTATCCATTGGGTAGCGGCACCCAAGAGACCCAGTACTTC.

On this clonotype itself: One end of the junction is discordant with germline, which a read error may explain. CDR3 loop: CASNRRQASHNEQFF. In nucleotides, the CDR3 is TGTGCCAGCAACCGGAGACAGGCCTCCCACAATGAGCAGTTCTTT. The chain couples TRBV11-1 to TRBJ2-1; D might be TRBD1 (6 bases). This CDR3 comprises 15 residues. CDR1 and CDR2 (germline): SGHAT, FQDESV (reference sequence). Drawing the rest from reference TRBV11-1 and TRBJ2-1, the complete variable domain is EAEVAQSPRYKITEKSQAVAFWCDPISGHATLYWYRQILGQGPELLVQFQDESVVDDSQLPKDRFSAERLKGVDSTLKIQPAELGDSAMYLCASNRRQASHNEQFFGPGTRLTVL.

With respect to this clonotype: One end of the junction varies from germline; a read error may be responsible. V usage is TRBV11-2 and J usage is TRBJ1-1; 10 positions agree with TRBD1. Germline CDR1 is SGHAT and CDR2 is FQNNGV. The CDR3 totals 20 residues. The CDR3 spells CASSARDRGRKRCSNTEVFF. In DNA, the CDR3 is TGTGCCAGCAGCGCTCGGGACAGGGGCCGCAAGAGGTGTAGTAACACTGAAGTTTTCTTC.

This chain joins TRBV5-4 and TRBJ2-3; 10 bases map to TRBD2. Germline-derived CDR1 and CDR2 are SGHNT and YYREEE (reference sequence). This CDR3 has 18 amino acids. Trimming took 6 bases from V and 1 from J; bases not matched to a gene: 14. This chain's CDR3 is CASNNQAASGSRTDTQYF. The DNA for the CDR3 is TGTGCCAGCAATAACCAGGCGGCTAGCGGGAGTCGCACAGATACGCAGTATTTT.

Comment on this clonotype: The conserved closing phenylalanine or tryptophan is absent in this CDR3, likely reflecting a read error. This chain links TRBV11-3 with TRBJ2-1, with D possibly TRBD2 on 6 matching bases. The germline CDR1 and CDR2 sequences are SGHNT and YENEEA. V lost 1 base, J lost 3 bases, and 16 bases lay in between. The CDR3 contains 17 residues. CDR3 sequence: CASSLGLLAGSYNEQFL. The CDR3 DNA reads as TGTGCCAGCAGCTTAGGCCTACTAGCTGGAAGCTACAATGAGCAGTTCTTG.

Details on this clonotype: An end of the junction differs from the germline gene, which may be a read error. The rearrangement joins TRBV25-1 to TRBJ2-2, with 12 bases identical to TRBD2. This CDR3 has 16 residues. Germline V gene sequence: CDR1 MGHDK, CDR2 SYGVNS. The CDR3: CVSSEGLAGLTGELFF. The CDR3 nucleotides read TGTGTCAGCAGTGAAGGACTAGCGGGACTGACCGGGGAGCTGTTTTTT.

In regard to this clonotype: The missing conserved phenylalanine or tryptophan at the end of this CDR3 makes a read error likely. The rearrangement links TRBV28 to TRBJ1-2; 11 bases map to TRBD1. Germline CDR1 reads MDHEN; CDR2 reads SYDVKM. The CDR3 contains 15 residues. CDR3 in amino acids: CANIQGQGANNGYTL. CDR3 nucleotide sequence: TGTGCCAACATCCAAGGACAGGGGGCTAACAATGGCTACACCCTC.

The chain combines TRBV29-1 with TRBJ2-7; TRBD2 is a possible D gene (5 bases). Trimming pared 4 bases from V and 3 bases from J, leaving 19 bases between. The CDR3 has 15 amino acids. The V gene's germline CDR1 is SQVTM and CDR2 ANQGSEA. The CDR3 spells CSVVMTNGLSYEQYF. The CDR3 DNA sequence: TGCAGCGTTGTGATGACTAACGGGTTAAGCTACGAGCAGTACTTC.

A remark on this clonotype: One end of the junction fails to match germline, which may point to a read error. The chain couples TRBV11-2 to TRBJ2-3; 8 bases match TRBD2. CDR3 length: 16 amino acids. Germline CDR1 SGHAT, CDR2 FQNNGV. The DNA for the CDR3 is TGTGCCAGCAGAGCGGGACTAGTGGGTATTGTTGATACACAGTATTTT. Protein: CASRAGLVGIVDTQYF.

This rearrangement joins TRBV11-2 to TRBJ2-7; 10 positions agree with TRBD2. After removal of 0 bases from V and 9 bases from J, the junction contained 8 bases not matched to a gene. The CDR3 is 15 residues long. Germline values: CDR1 SGHAT, CDR2 FQNNGV. The CDR3 DNA sequence: TGTGCCAGCAGCTTAGAGAGGGGGGGACTAGCGATGCAGTACTTC. This sequence encodes CASSLERGGLAMQYF. Variable domain in full (rest from reference TRBV11-2 and TRBJ2-7): EAGVAQSPRYKIIEKRQSVAFWCNPISGHATLYWYQQILGQGPKLLIQFQNNGVVDDSQLPKDRFSAERLKGVDSTLKIQPAKLEDSAVYLCASSLERGGLAMQYFGPGTRLTVT.

With regard to this clonotype: At one of its ends the junction is not consistent with the germline gene, which may arise from a read error. The chain carries TRBV11-2 and TRBJ1-2, with 7 bases that match TRBD1. From germline, CDR1 is SGHAT and CDR2 FQNNGV. The CDR3 runs 13 residues. CDR3 residues: CASTQEGAGGYIF. The DNA of the CDR3 is TGTGCCAGCACTCAGGAGGGGGCTGGAGGCTACATCTTC.

Remarks on this clonotype: The junction departs from germline at one end; a sequencing error may be responsible. This rearrangement joins TRBV12-3 or TRBV12-4 to TRBJ2-1; 11 bases line up with TRBD2. This CDR3 has 14 residues. The CDR3 region is CASTLAGVHNEQFF. The CDR3 DNA follows: TGCGCCAGCACACTAGCGGGAGTTCACAATGAGCAGTTCTTC.